The clone carrying this T cell receptor (beta chain) has a count of ten or more. This sample is part of a study of neurological immune-mediated disorders. Trimming stripped 3 bases from V and 0 bases from J, with 17 bases between. The CDR3 is 17 amino acids. The germline gives CDR1 MDHEN, CDR2 SYDVKM. Each CDR3 protein is one row after TCRdb ran MiXCR on the 5' RACE reads. The sample holds about 15,000 distinct CDR3 sequences, 3.5% seen once. Input material: CD8+ T cells from blood. The chain joins TRBV28 to TRBJ1-1, with D hard to call. The receptor was isolated from a woman in her forties in good health. CDR3 in amino acids: CASSLRRPSFMNTEAFF. In DNA form, the CDR3 reads TGTGCCAGCAGTTTGCGCAGACCATCTTTTATGAACACTGAAGCTTTCTTT.